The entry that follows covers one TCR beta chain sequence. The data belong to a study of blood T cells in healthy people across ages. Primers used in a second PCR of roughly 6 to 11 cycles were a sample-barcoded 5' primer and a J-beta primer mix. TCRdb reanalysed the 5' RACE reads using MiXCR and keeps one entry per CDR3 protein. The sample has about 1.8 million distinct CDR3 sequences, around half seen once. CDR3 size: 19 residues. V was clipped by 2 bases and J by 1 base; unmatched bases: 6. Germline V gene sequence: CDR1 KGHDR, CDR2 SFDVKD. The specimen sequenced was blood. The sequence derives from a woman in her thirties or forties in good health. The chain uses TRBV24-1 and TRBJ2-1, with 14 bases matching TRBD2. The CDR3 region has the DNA TGTGCCACCAGTGATTCCGGGACTAGCGGGGGTTATTCCTACAATGAGCAGTTCTTC. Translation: CATSDSGTSGGYSYNEQFF.